The 20 T cell receptor beta chains below all came from one sample that was sequenced in a study of cytomegalovirus exposure and HLA in healthy donors (dated by TCRdb to 2017 to 2019). The library relied on the immunoSEQ multiplex PCR assay. For the multiplex PCR, a mixture combining 60 forward primers for TCR Vbeta segments and 13 reverse primers for TCR Jbeta segments was used. TCRdb's version of the immuneACCESS table is confined to in-frame rearrangements and falls short of the full clone set. An unresolved V gene accounts for under half of the shortfall where checked; the remainder is of unknown origin. The sample yields approximately 210,000 clones; over 75% were counted once. The ten largest clones take up roughly a tenth of the sample. Sequencing input: PBMCs. The receptors here all came from a woman in her forties or fifties in good health and CMV-seropositive.

The V gene is TRBV19, the J gene TRBJ1-2, with 8 bases aligning to TRBD1. Per the germline V gene, CDR1 is LNHDA and CDR2 is SQIVND (reference sequence). Trimming at V came to 3 bases and at J to 4 bases, leaving 10 bases not matched to a gene. The CDR3 sequence is 16 residues long. The CDR3 region has the DNA TGTGCCAGTAGTATCGGCCAGGGGGCGCAAGGCTATGGCTACACCTTC. Its translation: CASSIGQGAQGYGYTF.

On this clone: The same CDR3 arises from other DNA sequences in this sample as well. J is TRBJ1-5 and V is TRBV18; the match to TRBD1 covers 8 bases. V was clipped by 5 bases and J by 3 bases; unmatched bases: 3. The CDR3 is 14 residues long. Germline CDR1 and CDR2: KGHSH and LQKENI. The CDR3 sequence is CASSRTGSNQPQHF. CDR3 DNA: TGTGCCAGCTCAAGGACAGGGTCCAATCAGCCCCAGCATTTT. Together with reference TRBV18 and TRBJ1-5, the CDR3 gives the full variable domain: NAGVMQNPRHLVRRRGQEARLRCSPMKGHSHVYWYRQLPEEGLKFMVYLQKENIIDESGMPKERFSAEFPKEGPSILRIQQVVRGDSAAYFCASSRTGSNQPQHFGDGTRLSIL.

The rearrangement joins TRBV6-4 to TRBJ2-3, with 7 bases matching TRBD1. Germline loops: CDR1 MRHNA, CDR2 SNTAGT. The CDR3 is 15 residues long. With 3 bases clipped from V and 4 bases from J, the junction kept 7 bases outside the gene matches. CDR3 protein: CASSEEGGASDTQYF. As DNA, the CDR3 is TGTGCCAGCAGTGAGGAAGGGGGCGCTTCAGATACGCAGTATTTT.

The chain carries TRBV7-6 and TRBJ2-5; TRBD1 agrees at 8 bases. After removal of 0 bases from V and 4 bases from J, the junction contained 4 bases not matched to a gene. This CDR3 region has 15 residues. Germline V gene data show CDR1 as SGHVS and CDR2 as FNYEAQ. CDR3 in DNA: TGTGCCAGCAGCTTAGCAGGGACAGGATTAGAGACCCAGTACTTC. Translating it yields CASSLAGTGLETQYF.

The V and J genes are TRBV28 and TRBJ1-5, with D possibly TRBD1 on 6 matching bases. Germline-derived CDR1 and CDR2 are MDHEN and SYDVKM. This CDR3 has 15 amino acids. Trimming cost V 6 bases and J 0 bases, with 12 bases left between them. DNA for the CDR3: TGTGCCAGCAGCCCGGACAGATATAGCAATCAGCCCCAGCATTTT. This gives the protein CASSPDRYSNQPQHF.

The chain uses TRBV5-6 and TRBJ2-1; TRBD2 matches at 15 bases. The CDR3 contains 17 residues. From germline, CDR1 is SGHDT and CDR2 YYEEEE. Losses at the gene ends were 3 bases for V and 3 bases for J; bases not matched to a gene: 4. For the CDR3, the DNA is TGTGCCAGCAGCTGGACTAGCGGGGGGGCCGGCTACAATGAGCAGTTCTTC. Its protein is CASSWTSGGAGYNEQFF.

This clone was found once. The V call is TRBV7-3, the J call TRBJ2-6; possibly TRBD1 for D (6 bases). Germline-derived CDR1 and CDR2 are SGHTA and FQGTGA. Between the trimmed V and J ends, which lost 6 bases and 2 bases, there was a span of 11 bases. The CDR3 runs 15 residues. The CDR3 DNA sequence: TGTGCCAGCAGTCAACAGGGCCCTGGGGCCAACGTCCTGACTTTC. Translation: CASSQQGPGANVLTF.

The genes are TRBV7-2 and TRBJ2-7; 7 bases line up with TRBD1. CDR1 is SGHTA and CDR2 is FQGNSA in the germline V gene. This CDR3 spans 15 amino acids. V lost 1 base, J lost 6 bases, and 9 bases stayed unmatched. The CDR3 spells CASSLELGHRGEQYF. CDR3 DNA: TGTGCCAGCAGCTTAGAATTAGGGCACAGGGGCGAGCAGTACTTC.

This chain joins TRBV30 and TRBJ2-5; 9 positions match TRBD1. The CDR3 is 15 amino acids. Germline-derived CDR1 and CDR2 are GTSNPN and SVGIG (reference sequence). After removal of 5 bases from V and 2 bases from J, the junction contained 9 bases not matched to a gene. For the CDR3, the DNA is TGTGCCTGGGGCCGGGGACAGGGCACACAAGAGACCCAGTACTTC. Translated, it gives CAWGRGQGTQETQYF.

V gene TRBV6-1 combines with J gene TRBJ1-2, with D possibly TRBD1 on 5 matching bases. Germline V CDR1 and CDR2: MNHNS, SASEGT. Trimming took off 2 bases at V and 2 bases at J, with 12 bases between the two ends. This CDR3 spans 15 amino acids. Written as DNA, the CDR3 is TGTGCCAGCAGTGAATCGACAGCGCTAAACTATGGCTACACCTTC. Translation gives CASSESTALNYGYTF.

This sequence joins TRBV6-5 and TRBJ2-3; the D is unclear. The CDR3 loop spans 15 amino acids. V lost 5 bases, J lost 2 bases, and 14 bases lay in between. Germline V CDR1 and CDR2: MNHEY, SVGAGI. DNA for the CDR3: TGTGCCAGCAGTATGACTCTCGATGCCACAGATACGCAGTATTTT. Protein: CASSMTLDATDTQYF.

The chain carries TRBV9 and TRBJ1-1; D gene unclear. CDR3 length: 14 residues. The germline V and J ends were trimmed by 0 bases and 1 base, with 7 bases remaining between them. From germline, CDR1 is SGDLS and CDR2 YYNGEE. This chain's CDR3 is CASSVGSGNTEAFF. The CDR3, as DNA: TGTGCCAGCAGCGTAGGGTCGGGGAACACTGAAGCTTTCTTT.

V gene TRBV19 combines with J gene TRBJ1-2, with 10 bases matching TRBD1. CDR1 and CDR2 (germline): LNHDA, SQIVND (reference sequence). J lost 3 bases, V lost 6 bases, and 1 base had no gene match. This CDR3 has 13 residues. The CDR3 sequence: CASRDRGDYGYTF. The CDR3 nucleotides are TGTGCCAGTAGGGACAGGGGGGACTATGGCTACACCTTC. Supplemented by reference TRBV19 and TRBJ1-2, the full variable domain reads DGGITQSPKYLFRKEGQNVTLSCEQNLNHDAMYWYRQDPGQGLRLIYYSQIVNDFQKGDIAEGYSVSREKKESFPLTVTSAQKNPTAFYLCASRDRGDYGYTFGSGTRLTVV.

The chain carries TRBV29-1 and TRBJ1-3; D might be TRBD1 (5 bases). The germline V gene has CDR1 SQVTM and CDR2 ANQGSEA. CDR3 length: 12 amino acids. V lost 4 bases and J 4 bases, leaving 8 bases between the germline ends. The CDR3 region is CSVVAGGNTIYF. The CDR3 region has the DNA TGCAGCGTTGTAGCAGGGGGAAACACCATATATTTT.

A remark on this clone: This specimen includes other DNA sequences encoding the same CDR3. The V call is TRBV4-1, the J call TRBJ1-6, with D tentatively TRBD1 (5 bases). In germline, CDR1 is MGHRA, CDR2 YSYEKL. This CDR3 is 15 amino acids long. Between the trimmed V and J ends, which lost 1 base and 7 bases, there was a span of 11 bases. This chain's CDR3 is CASSQARQNNSPLHF. The CDR3 bases are TGCGCCAGCAGCCAAGCCCGACAGAACAATTCACCCCTCCACTTT.

This clone occurred a few times. DNA of the CDR3: TGCGCCAGCAGCCACGGACAGGGGGGATCCTACGAGCAGTACTTC. Its protein is CASSHGQGGSYEQYF. This chain connects TRBV4-1 to TRBJ2-7; TRBD1 matches at 10 bases. Germline CDR1 and CDR2: MGHRA and YSYEKL. This CDR3 comprises 15 residues. With V trimmed by 3 bases and J by 1 base, 3 bases remained unmatched.

The rearrangement links TRBV19 to TRBJ2-7, with a tentative D call TRBD1 (6 bases). This CDR3 has 16 amino acids. The germline gives CDR1 LNHDA, CDR2 SQIVND (reference sequence). Trimming took 5 bases from V and 0 from J, leaving 17 bases between them. The CDR3 DNA sequence: TGTGCCAGTAGTGCCTACCGGGACACTTTCTCCTACGAGCAGTACTTC. Protein product: CASSAYRDTFSYEQYF.

The V and J genes are TRBV9 and TRBJ1-2; 10 bases agree with TRBD1. The CDR3 is made up of 15 amino acids. The germline V gene encodes CDR1 SGDLS and CDR2 YYNGEE. With 3 bases clipped from V and 6 bases from J, the junction kept 8 bases outside the gene matches. This chain's CDR3 is CASSDTGTGADGYTF. The CDR3 nucleotides are TGTGCCAGCAGCGATACCGGGACAGGGGCTGATGGCTACACCTTC.

The chain's CDR3 is CASSSWIEGNTEAFF. The DNA for the CDR3 is TGCGCCAGCAGTTCCTGGATCGAGGGGAACACTGAAGCTTTCTTT. The chain carries TRBV5-1 and TRBJ1-1, with unresolved D. The CDR3 is 15 amino acids. Germline CDR1 is SGHRS and CDR2 is YFSETQ. V was clipped by 5 bases and J by 1 base, with 15 bases between them.

The genes are TRBV6-1 and TRBJ1-5; 10 bases align to TRBD1. This CDR3 is built from 14 residues. After removal of 6 bases from V and 7 bases from J, the junction contained 6 bases not matched to a gene. Germline V gene data show CDR1 as MNHNS and CDR2 as SASEGT. In DNA, the CDR3 is TGTGCCAGCAGCCGAGCGACAGGGGGCCAGCCCCAGCATTTT. Its translation is CASSRATGGQPQHF.